This entry concerns a single T cell receptor beta chain. This sample is part of a study of blood T cell repertoires in COVID-19. The protocol was immunoSEQ multiplex PCR, while the TCRdb copy is restricted to in-frame clones and leaves out a portion. Of around 93,000 clones in the sample, 90% were seen once. The CDR3 length is 14 residues. Losses at the gene ends were 4 bases for V and 7 bases for J; bases not matched to a gene: 8. CDR1 is MNHEY and CDR2 is SVGAGI in the germline V gene. The source material was peripheral blood. V is TRBV6-5 and J is TRBJ1-1; 8 nucleotides agree with TRBD1. This TCR was recovered from a man aged 18 to 29 with COVID-19, enrolled during active disease. CDR3 bases: TGTGCCAGCAGTTTATCGCAGGGGGCCGTTGAAGCTTTCTTT. As protein: CASSLSQGAVEAFF.